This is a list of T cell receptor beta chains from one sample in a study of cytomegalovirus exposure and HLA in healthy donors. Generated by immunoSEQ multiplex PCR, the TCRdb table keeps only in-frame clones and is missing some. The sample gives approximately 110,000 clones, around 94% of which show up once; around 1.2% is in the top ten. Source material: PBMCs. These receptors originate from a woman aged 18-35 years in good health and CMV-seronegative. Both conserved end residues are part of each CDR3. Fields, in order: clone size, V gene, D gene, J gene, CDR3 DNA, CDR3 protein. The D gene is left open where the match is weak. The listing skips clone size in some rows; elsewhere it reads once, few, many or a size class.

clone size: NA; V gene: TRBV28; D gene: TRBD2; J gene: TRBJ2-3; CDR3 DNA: TGTGCCAGCACCCTCGGGGGGGAGCAGTATTTT; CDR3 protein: CASTLGGEQYF
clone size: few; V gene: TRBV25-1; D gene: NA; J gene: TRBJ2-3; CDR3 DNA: TGTGCCAGCAGTGTGTCAGGGGCGGCAGATACGCAGTATTTT; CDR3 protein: CASSVSGAADTQYF
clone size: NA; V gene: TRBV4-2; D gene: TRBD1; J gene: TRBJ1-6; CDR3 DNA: TGTGCCAGCAGCCAAGATGGTAGGGGGCAATTAAGTTTGGCACCCCTCCACTTT; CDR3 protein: CASSQDGRGQLSLAPLHF
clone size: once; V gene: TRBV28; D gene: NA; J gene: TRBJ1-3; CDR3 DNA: TGTGCCAGCACGGGGGGCACCTCGTACTCTGGAAACACCATATATTTT; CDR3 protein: CASTGGTSYSGNTIYF
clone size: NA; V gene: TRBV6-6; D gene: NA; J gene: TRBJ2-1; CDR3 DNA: TGTGCCAGCAGTTACTCGATATCCGAACAAGAGCAGTTCTTC; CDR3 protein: CASSYSISEQEQFF
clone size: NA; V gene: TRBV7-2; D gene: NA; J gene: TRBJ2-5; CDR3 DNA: TGTGCCAGCAGCTTAGGTCTCAGACAAGAGACCCAGTACTTC; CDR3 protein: CASSLGLRQETQYF
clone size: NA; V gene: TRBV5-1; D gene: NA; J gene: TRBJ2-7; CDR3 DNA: TGCGCCAGCAGCTTGTCGGCGGCTACCTACGAGCAGTACTTC; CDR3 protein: CASSLSAATYEQYF
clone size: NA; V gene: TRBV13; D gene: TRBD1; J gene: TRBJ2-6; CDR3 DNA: TGTGCCAGCTGCCGGGGACAGGGGGCTTCTGGGGCCAACGTCCTGACTTTC; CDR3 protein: CASCRGQGASGANVLTF
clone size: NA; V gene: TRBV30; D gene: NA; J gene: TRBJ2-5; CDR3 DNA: TGTGCCTGGAGTGCGGGTGAGACCCAGTACTTC; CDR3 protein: CAWSAGETQYF
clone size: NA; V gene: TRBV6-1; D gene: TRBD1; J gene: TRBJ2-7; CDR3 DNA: TGTGCCAGCAGTGAAGGCCCGGGACAGTTATACGAGCAGTACTTC; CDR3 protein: CASSEGPGQLYEQYF
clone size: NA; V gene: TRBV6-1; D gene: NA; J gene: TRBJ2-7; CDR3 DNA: TGTGCCTCAGCGTCTAGGCAGGGGGGCCCCTACGAGCAGTACTTC; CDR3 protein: CASASRQGGPYEQYF
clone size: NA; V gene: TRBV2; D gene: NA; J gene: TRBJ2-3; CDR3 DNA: TGTGCCAGCAGTGTTCTGGCAGGTGGCACAGATACGCAGTATTTT; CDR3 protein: CASSVLAGGTDTQYF
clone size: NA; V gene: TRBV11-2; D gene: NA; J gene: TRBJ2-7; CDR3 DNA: TGTGCCAGCCGACCAGCGCCGTCCTACGAGCAGTACTTC; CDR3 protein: CASRPAPSYEQYF
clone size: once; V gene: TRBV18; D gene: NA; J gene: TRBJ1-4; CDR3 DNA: TGTGCCAGCTCGGCTAGGGAAAAACTGTTTTTT; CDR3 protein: CASSAREKLFF
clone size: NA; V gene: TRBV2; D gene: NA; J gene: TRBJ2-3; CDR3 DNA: TGTGCCAGCAGCGGATCCCTAGCGTCGACCGTTGGTACGCAGTATTTT; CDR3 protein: CASSGSLASTVGTQYF
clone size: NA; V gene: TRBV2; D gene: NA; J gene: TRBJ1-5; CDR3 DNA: TGTGCCGGGACGGGGGGGAGGGAGCCCCAGCATTTT; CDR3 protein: CAGTGGREPQHF
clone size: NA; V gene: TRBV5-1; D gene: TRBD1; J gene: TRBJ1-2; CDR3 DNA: TGCGCCAGCAGCCGTACCGGGACAGAGAAAACTAACTATGGCTACACCTTC; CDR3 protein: CASSRTGTEKTNYGYTF
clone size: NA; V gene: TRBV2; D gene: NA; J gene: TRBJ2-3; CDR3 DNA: TGTGCCAGCAGAAGCGCAGATACGCAGTATTTT; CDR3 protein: CASRSADTQYF